The entry below gives a single T cell receptor beta chain sequence along with its context. Its antigen is unknown. The sample comes from a study of beta chain features in type 1 diabetes. Background on the study: No age, gender or cell yield differences were seen between patients and healthy donors. Whole-study results and caveats: When cDNA is sequenced, cells with high TCR expression could be over-represented.

Via the markers CD45RO/CCR7/CD25/CD127/CD95/CD27, stem cell-like memory, regulatory, central memory and naive CD4+ cells were sorted. All of the isolated RNA was reverse transcribed, so expressed TCRB transcripts were sequenced. Libraries were prepared by immunoSEQ multiplex PCR; TCRdb keeps only in-frame clonotypes and omits some of them. This sample has hundreds of thousands of clones; about 12% occur once, and the top ten carry around 0.02%. V was trimmed by 0 bases and J by 4 bases, leaving 20 bases between them. This CDR3 comprises 18 residues. Germline V CDR1 and CDR2: SGDLS, YYNGEE. This TCR came from a man between 18 and 29 years old in good health. Source material: naive CD4+ T cells from blood. V gene TRBV9 combines with J gene TRBJ2-1; a weak D match, TRBD2 (6 bases). The DNA for the CDR3 is TGTGCCAGCAGCGTAGCCACCAAGACCCGGGACTTATACAATGAGCAGTTCTTC. Protein: CASSVATKTRDLYNEQFF.